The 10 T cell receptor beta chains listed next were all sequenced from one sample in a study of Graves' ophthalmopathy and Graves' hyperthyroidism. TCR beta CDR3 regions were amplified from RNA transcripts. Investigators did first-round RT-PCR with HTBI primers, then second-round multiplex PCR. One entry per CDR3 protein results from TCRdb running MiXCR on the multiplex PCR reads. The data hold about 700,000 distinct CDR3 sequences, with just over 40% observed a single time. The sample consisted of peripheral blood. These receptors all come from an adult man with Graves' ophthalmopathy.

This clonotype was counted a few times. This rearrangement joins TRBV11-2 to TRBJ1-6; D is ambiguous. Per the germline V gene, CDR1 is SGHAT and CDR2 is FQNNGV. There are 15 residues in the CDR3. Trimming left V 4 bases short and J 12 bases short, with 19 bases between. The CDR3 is CASSSTQRLRIPLHF. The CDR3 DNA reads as TGTGCCAGCAGCTCCACCCAAAGGCTCCGGATACCCCTCCACTTT.

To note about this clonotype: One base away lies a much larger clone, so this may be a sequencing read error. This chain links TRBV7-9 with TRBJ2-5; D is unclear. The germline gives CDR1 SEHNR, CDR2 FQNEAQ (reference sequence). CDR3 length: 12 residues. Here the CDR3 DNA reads TGTGCCAGCAGCTACTTACAAGAGACCCGGTACTTC. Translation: CASSYLQETRYF.

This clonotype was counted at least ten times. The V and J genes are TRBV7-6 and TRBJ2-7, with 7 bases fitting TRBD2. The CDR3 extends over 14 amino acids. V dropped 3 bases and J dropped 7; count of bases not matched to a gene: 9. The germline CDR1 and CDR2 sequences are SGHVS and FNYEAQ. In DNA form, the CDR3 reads TGTGCCAGCAGCTTTGAAGGGAGGGGTCGGGAGCAGTACTTC. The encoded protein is CASSFEGRGREQYF.

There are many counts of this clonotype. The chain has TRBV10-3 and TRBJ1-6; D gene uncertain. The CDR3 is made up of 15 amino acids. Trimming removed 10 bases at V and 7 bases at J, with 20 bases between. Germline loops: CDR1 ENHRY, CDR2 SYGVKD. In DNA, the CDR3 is TGTGCCAGCAGCTCCCGGCCAAGGTTGAATTCACCCCTCCACTTT. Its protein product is CASSSRPRLNSPLHF.

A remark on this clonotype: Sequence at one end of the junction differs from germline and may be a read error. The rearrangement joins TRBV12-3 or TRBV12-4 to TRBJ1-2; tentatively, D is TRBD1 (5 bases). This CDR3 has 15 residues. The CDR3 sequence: CASSFQHRDPYSYTF. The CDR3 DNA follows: TGTGCCAGCAGTTTCCAACACCGGGACCCCTATAGCTACACCTTC.

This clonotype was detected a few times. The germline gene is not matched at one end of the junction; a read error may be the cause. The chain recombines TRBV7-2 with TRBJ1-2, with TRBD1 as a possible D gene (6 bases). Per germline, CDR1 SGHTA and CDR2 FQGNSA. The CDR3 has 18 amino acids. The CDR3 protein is CASSHSGAASQIAGGYTF. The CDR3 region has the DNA TGCGCCAGCAGCCACTCGGGGGCCGCTTCGCAGATCGCCGGGGGCTACACCTTC.

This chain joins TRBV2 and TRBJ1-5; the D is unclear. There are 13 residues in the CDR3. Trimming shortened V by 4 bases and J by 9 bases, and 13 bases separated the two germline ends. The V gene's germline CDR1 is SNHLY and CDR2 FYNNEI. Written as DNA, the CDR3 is TGTGCCAGCAGTGGGGTTCCCGTAGCGCCCCAGCATTTT. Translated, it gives CASSGVPVAPQHF.

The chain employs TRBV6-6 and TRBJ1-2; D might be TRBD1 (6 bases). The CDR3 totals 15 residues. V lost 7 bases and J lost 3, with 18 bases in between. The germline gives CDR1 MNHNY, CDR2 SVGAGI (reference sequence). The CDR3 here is CASMGVGGVDYGYTF. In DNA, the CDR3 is TGTGCCAGCATGGGGGTAGGGGGGGTGGACTATGGCTACACCTTC.

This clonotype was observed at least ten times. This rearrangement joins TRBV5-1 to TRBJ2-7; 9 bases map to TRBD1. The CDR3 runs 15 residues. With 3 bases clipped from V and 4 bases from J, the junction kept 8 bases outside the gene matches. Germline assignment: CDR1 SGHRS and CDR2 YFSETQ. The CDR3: CASSSSGQGGYEQYF. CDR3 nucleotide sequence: TGCGCCAGCAGCTCCTCGGGACAGGGAGGATACGAGCAGTACTTC.

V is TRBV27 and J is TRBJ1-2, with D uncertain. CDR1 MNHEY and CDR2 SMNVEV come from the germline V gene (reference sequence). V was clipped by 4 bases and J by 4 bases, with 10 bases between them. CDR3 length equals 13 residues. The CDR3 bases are TGTGCCAGCAGTTCGTTAGAGAGCTATGGCTACACCTTC. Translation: CASSSLESYGYTF.